One sample yielded the 24 T cell receptor beta chains listed below, sequenced in a study of blood T cell repertoires in COVID-19. Clones were sequenced by immunoSEQ multiplex PCR, and TCRdb holds only the in-frame ones, with some missing. The table lists 120,000 to 150,000 clones, approximately 85% of them singletons. The sequenced sample consisted of peripheral blood. The receptors originated from an older woman with COVID-19, enrolled during active disease.

The V and J genes are TRBV6-6 and TRBJ1-1; D call uncertain. V was shortened by 0 bases and J by 2 bases, with 7 bases between the two germline ends. Per germline, CDR1 MNHNY and CDR2 SVGAGI (reference sequence). There are 14 residues in the CDR3. This CDR3 is CASSYSSQNTEAFF. The CDR3, as DNA: TGTGCCAGCAGTTACTCGAGCCAAAACACTGAAGCTTTCTTT.

V gene TRBV19 combines with J gene TRBJ2-7; no firm D call. Looked up from germline, CDR1 is LNHDA and CDR2 is SQIVND (reference sequence). The CDR3 covers 16 residues. The V end was cut by 5 bases, the J end by 1 base, with 18 bases between. CDR3 in amino acids: CASSSRDNFLSYEQYF. As DNA, the CDR3 is TGTGCCAGTAGTTCACGTGACAATTTCTTGTCCTACGAGCAGTACTTC.

The CDR3 coding sequence is TGTGCCAGCTCCTTAGGGGACACCTACAATCAGCCCCAGCATTTT. Translating it yields CASSLGDTYNQPQHF. The J gene is TRBJ1-5, the V gene TRBV18; D is possibly TRBD1 (6 bases). Germline V gene lookup returns CDR1 KGHSH and CDR2 LQKENI. This CDR3 region has 15 residues. V was shortened by 6 bases and J by 3 bases, with 15 bases between the two germline ends.

The gene calls are TRBV19 and TRBJ1-4; TRBD1 agrees at 7 bases. CDR3 length equals 12 residues. V was clipped by 8 bases and J by 8 bases; unmatched bases: 5. Germline CDR1 reads LNHDA; CDR2 reads SQIVND (reference sequence). The CDR3 region is CASRSGGEKLFF. CDR3 coding DNA: TGTGCCAGTCGCTCAGGGGGAGAAAAACTGTTTTTT. The variable domain in full, with the rest retrieved from reference TRBV19 and TRBJ1-4, is DGGITQSPKYLFRKEGQNVTLSCEQNLNHDAMYWYRQDPGQGLRLIYYSQIVNDFQKGDIAEGYSVSREKKESFPLTVTSAQKNPTAFYLCASRSGGEKLFFGSGTQLSVL.

The chain couples TRBV7-3 to TRBJ2-3; 14 positions agree with TRBD2. The CDR3 loop spans 18 amino acids. CDR1 is SGHTA and CDR2 is FQGTGA in the germline V gene. V dropped 0 bases and J dropped 6; count of bases not matched to a gene: 8. CDR3 loop: CASSLTGTSGGVGDTQYF. As DNA, the CDR3 is TGTGCCAGCAGCTTAACGGGGACTAGCGGGGGCGTCGGTGATACGCAGTATTTT.

J is TRBJ1-4 and V is TRBV5-8; D might be TRBD1 (5 bases). Germline CDR1 is SGHTS and CDR2 is YDEGEE. The CDR3 totals 14 residues. V dropped 1 base and J dropped 12 bases, with 16 bases sitting between them. Here the CDR3 reads CASSLFRAAGELFF. The CDR3 coding sequence is TGTGCCAGCAGCTTGTTCAGGGCTGCGGGGGAACTGTTTTTT.

This clone was counted a single time. V usage is TRBV3-1 (or the pseudogene TRBV3-2) and J usage is TRBJ1-6; 7 bases match TRBD1. Trimming removed 4 bases from V and 10 bases from J; junction bases left unmatched: 13. This CDR3 region has 16 residues. The germline gives CDR1 LGHDT, CDR2 YNNKEL (reference sequence). CDR3 nucleotides: TGTGCCAGCAGCCGTTTCCGGGACAGTCCGGGATCACCCCTCCACTTT. Translation gives CASSRFRDSPGSPLHF.

The chain combines TRBV5-1 with TRBJ1-5; tentative D call: TRBD1 (6 bases). The CDR3 runs 18 residues. V lost 0 bases and J lost 0, with 16 bases in between. From germline, CDR1 is SGHRS and CDR2 YFSETQ. This CDR3 reads CASSLVSVHRVSNQPQHF. In nucleotides, the CDR3 is TGCGCCAGCAGCTTGGTCTCCGTTCACAGGGTTAGCAATCAGCCCCAGCATTTT.

The gene calls are TRBV6-5 and TRBJ1-1, with 7 positions matching TRBD1. V was pared by 6 bases and J by 13 bases, with 11 bases of the junction left unmatched. CDR3 length equals 12 residues. Germline CDR1 is MNHEY and CDR2 is SVGAGI. The CDR3 DNA is TGTGCCAGCAGCCTGAAGACAGGGTGGGTTTTCTTT. Translating gives CASSLKTGWVFF.

V gene TRBV21-1 combines with J gene TRBJ2-5; TRBD2 is taken as the D call from the table, unchecked against the DNA. TRBV21-1 is designated a pseudogene. The CDR3 runs to 16 residues. The chain's CDR3 is CASRRLAGVRRETQYF. The CDR3 DNA sequence: TGTGCCAGCAGGAGACTAGCGGGGGTCAGAAGGGAGACCCAGTACTTC.

This chain connects TRBV5-4 to TRBJ2-2; a possible D gene is TRBD2 (6 bases). In germline, CDR1 is SGHNT, CDR2 YYREEE (reference sequence). This CDR3 spans 17 amino acids. V was clipped by 7 bases and J by 4 bases, with 23 bases between them. CDR3 sequence: CASSVLQGRLGTGELFF. The CDR3 DNA sequence: TGTGCCAGCTCAGTCCTACAAGGGAGGCTGGGCACCGGGGAGCTGTTTTTT.

This sequence joins TRBV10-3 and TRBJ2-2, with a possible D match to TRBD2 (6 bases). Germline lookup yields CDR1 ENHRY and CDR2 SYGVKD. The CDR3 sequence is 18 residues long. V lost 0 bases and J 0 bases, leaving 14 bases between the germline ends. The CDR3 DNA follows: TGTGCCATCAGTGAGTCAGAAGGGCGGGGACCGAACACCGGGGAGCTGTTTTTT. This codes for CAISESEGRGPNTGELFF.

J is TRBJ2-2 and V is TRBV19, with D possibly matching TRBD2 (6 bases). This CDR3 contains 15 residues. Germline-derived CDR1 and CDR2 are LNHDA and SQIVND (reference sequence). The ends were cut back, 3 bases at V and 1 base at J, with 9 bases in the middle. The CDR3 DNA sequence: TGTGCCAGTAGTATTACTAGCAGGAACACCGGGGAGCTGTTTTTT. Its protein is CASSITSRNTGELFF.

The chain combines TRBV5-6 with TRBJ1-4; 7 nucleotides align to TRBD1. The CDR3 loop spans 18 amino acids. Germline values: CDR1 SGHDT, CDR2 YYEEEE. Trimming took 4 bases from V and 8 from J; bases not matched to a gene: 20. The CDR3 bases are TGTGCCAGCAGCCTAAGGACAGGAGTGATATCTTTAGACGAAAAACTGTTTTTT. As protein: CASSLRTGVISLDEKLFF.

The chain joins TRBV24-1 to TRBJ2-5; 11 nucleotides match TRBD1. Germline-derived CDR1 and CDR2 are KGHDR and SFDVKD. The CDR3 length is 15 residues. Losses at the gene ends were 9 bases for V and 2 bases for J; bases not matched to a gene: 7. The CDR3 is CATGTGQGAQETQYF. CDR3 in DNA: TGTGCCACCGGGACCGGACAGGGGGCTCAAGAGACCCAGTACTTC.

The chain combines TRBV13 with TRBJ1-3; D might be TRBD1 (5 bases). The CDR3 is made up of 16 amino acids. V lost 1 base and J 3 bases, leaving 13 bases between the germline ends. Germline values: CDR1 PRHDT, CDR2 FYEKMQ (reference sequence). The CDR3 region is CASSLDATGGGNTIYF. Here the CDR3 DNA reads TGTGCCAGCAGCTTAGACGCGACGGGGGGTGGAAACACCATATATTTT.

In its sample, this clone was seen a few times. Other DNA sequences in the same sample also yield this CDR3. The rearrangement links TRBV5-1 to TRBJ1-1; 10 nucleotides agree with TRBD1. This CDR3 has 14 residues. Germline CDR1 reads SGHRS; CDR2 reads YFSETQ. Trimming took 4 bases from V and 1 from J; bases not matched to a gene: 1. The CDR3 region has the DNA TGCGCCAGCAGCAGGGACAGGGGGAACACTGAAGCTTTCTTT. Translating it yields CASSRDRGNTEAFF.

V gene TRBV5-1 combines with J gene TRBJ1-1; no clear D. Germline CDR1 reads SGHRS; CDR2 reads YFSETQ. CDR3 length: 14 residues. V was clipped by 0 bases and J by 0 bases, with 6 bases between them. The DNA of the CDR3 is TGCGCCAGCAGCTTGGGAGCGGTGAACACTGAAGCTTTCTTT. Encoded protein: CASSLGAVNTEAFF.

The chain combines TRBV5-4 with TRBJ2-2, with 12 nucleotides matching TRBD2. This CDR3 spans 15 amino acids. Unmatched junction bases numbered 7, after V lost 4 bases and J lost 9 bases. Germline loops: CDR1 SGHNT, CDR2 YYREEE (reference sequence). The CDR3 region has the DNA TGTGCCAGCAGCCCTAGCGGGGGGGCCATCCGGGAGCTGTTTTTT. Its protein is CASSPSGGAIRELFF.

The chain carries TRBV27 and TRBJ1-1, with 11 bases aligning to TRBD1. CDR3 length: 15 residues. Per the germline V gene, CDR1 is MNHEY and CDR2 is SMNVEV (reference sequence). V lost 5 bases to trimming and J lost 5 bases; unmatched junction nucleotides: 7. CDR3 nucleotide sequence: TGTGCCAGCAGTCCAGGACAGGGGGCTTATACTGAAGCTTTCTTT. Protein sequence: CASSPGQGAYTEAFF.

This chain uses TRBV4-3 with TRBJ1-1; TRBD1 aligns across 9 bases. CDR1 LGHNA and CDR2 YSLEER come from the germline V gene. This CDR3 is 17 amino acids long. J was trimmed by 2 bases and V by 0 bases; bases with no gene match: 7. CDR3 DNA sequence: TGCGCCAGCAGCCAAGATGGTCCGGGACAGGGAAACACTGAAGCTTTCTTT. Encoded protein: CASSQDGPGQGNTEAFF.

This chain links TRBV12-3 or TRBV12-4 with TRBJ1-2; a weak D match, TRBD1 (5 bases). The CDR3 length is 11 residues. V was pared by 6 bases and J by 6 bases, with 8 bases between. CDR3 in DNA: TGTGCCAGCAGCAGGGTTCATGGCTACACCTTC. This encodes CASSRVHGYTF.

The chain has TRBV11-2 and TRBJ1-1; 7 nucleotides match TRBD1. The CDR3 loop spans 15 amino acids. Per germline, CDR1 SGHAT and CDR2 FQNNGV. V shed 4 bases and J 0 bases; nucleotides not matched to a gene: 5. The DNA for the CDR3 is TGTGCCAGCAGCTCCAGGGGGTGGATGAACACTGAAGCTTTCTTT. Its protein product is CASSSRGWMNTEAFF. Complete variable domain (other parts from reference TRBV11-2 and TRBJ1-1): EAGVAQSPRYKIIEKRQSVAFWCNPISGHATLYWYQQILGQGPKLLIQFQNNGVVDDSQLPKDRFSAERLKGVDSTLKIQPAKLEDSAVYLCASSSRGWMNTEAFFGQGTRLTVV.

This chain joins TRBV10-1 and TRBJ2-1; 8 bases match TRBD2. Germline CDR1 and CDR2: WNHNN and SYGVQD (reference sequence). The CDR3 covers 14 residues. V dropped 5 bases and J dropped 4; count of bases not matched to a gene: 4. CDR3 residues: CASSLSGGYNEQFF. CDR3 DNA sequence: TGCGCCAGCAGTTTAAGCGGGGGATACAATGAGCAGTTCTTC.